Below, one T cell receptor beta chain is given with its context. Its target is not known. The data derive from a study of blood T cells in healthy people across ages. Whole-study findings and limits: There were more naive CD4+ cells and higher diversity in long-lived donors than in aged donors. Age brought a roughly linear fall in TCR beta diversity measured per million T cells.

Germline-derived CDR1 and CDR2 are DFQATT and SNEGSKA (reference sequence). Trimming removed 4 bases at V and 7 bases at J, with 10 bases between. The CDR3 has 11 amino acids. The use of a sample-barcoded 5' primer and a J-beta primer mix characterized a second PCR of about 7 to 12 cycles. Each cDNA molecule carried a tag from a template-switch adaptor that contained 12 random nucleotides. Sequencing of every sample gave 2.5 million or more CDR3-containing paired-end reads. From the 5' RACE reads, TCRdb called clonotypes with MiXCR, one entry per CDR3 protein. This table has over 1,500,000 distinct CDR3 sequences, around 40% appearing once.

The sequence derives from a human donor in good health. The chain combines TRBV20-1 with TRBJ1-2; D possibly corresponds to TRBD1 (5 bases). Source material: blood. The CDR3 sequence: CSANLGTGYTF. The CDR3 DNA sequence: TGCAGTGCTAATTTGGGGACTGGCTACACCTTC.